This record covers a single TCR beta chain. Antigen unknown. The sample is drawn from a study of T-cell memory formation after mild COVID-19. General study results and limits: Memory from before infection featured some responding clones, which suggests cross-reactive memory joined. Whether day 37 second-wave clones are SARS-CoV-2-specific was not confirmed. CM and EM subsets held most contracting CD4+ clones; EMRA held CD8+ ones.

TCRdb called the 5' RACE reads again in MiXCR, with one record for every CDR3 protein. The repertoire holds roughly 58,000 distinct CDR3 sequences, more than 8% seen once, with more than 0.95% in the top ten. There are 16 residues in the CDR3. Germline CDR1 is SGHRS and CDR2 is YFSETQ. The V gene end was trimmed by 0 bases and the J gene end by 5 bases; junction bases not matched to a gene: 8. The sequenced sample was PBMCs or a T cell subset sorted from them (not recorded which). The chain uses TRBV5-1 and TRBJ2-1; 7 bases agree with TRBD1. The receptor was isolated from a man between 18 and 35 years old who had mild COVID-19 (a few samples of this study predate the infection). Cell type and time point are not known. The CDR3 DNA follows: TGCGCCAGCAGCTTGGGCGACAGGGCAATCAACAATGAGCAGTTCTTC. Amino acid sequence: CASSLGDRAINNEQFF.